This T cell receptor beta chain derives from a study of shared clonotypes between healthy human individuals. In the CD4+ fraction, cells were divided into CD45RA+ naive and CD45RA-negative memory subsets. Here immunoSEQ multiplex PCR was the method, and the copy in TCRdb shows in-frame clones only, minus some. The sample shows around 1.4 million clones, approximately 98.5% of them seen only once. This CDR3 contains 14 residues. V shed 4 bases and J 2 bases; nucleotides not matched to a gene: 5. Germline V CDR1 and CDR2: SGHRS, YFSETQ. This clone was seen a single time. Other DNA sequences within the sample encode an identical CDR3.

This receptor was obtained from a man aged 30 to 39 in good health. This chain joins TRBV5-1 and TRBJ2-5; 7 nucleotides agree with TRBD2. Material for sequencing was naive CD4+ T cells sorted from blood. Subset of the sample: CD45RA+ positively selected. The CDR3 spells CASSISGVQETQYF. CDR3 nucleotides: TGCGCCAGCAGCATAAGCGGGGTTCAAGAGACCCAGTACTTC.